This TCR beta chain comes out of a study of lymphopenia after photon versus proton radiotherapy. Study results and limitations: Under photons, naive T cells and diversity fell while effector/memory populations rose. Authors raise, but do not show, better survival with proton therapy. In patients who died, overall survival fell as post-nadir TCR diversity dropped more. Oligoclonal CD8+ Temra expansion after nadir drove photon patients' diversity drop.

The CDR3 sequence is 14 residues long. With 4 bases removed from V and 3 bases from J, the gap between germline ends came to 14 bases. Germline CDR1 reads SGHRS; CDR2 reads YFSETQ. Concerning this clone: The antigen remains unidentified.

The repertoire was sequenced with immunoSEQ multiplex PCR; TCRdb's copy has only in-frame clones and lacks some. The sample carries some 76,000 clones, about nine tenths recorded once. The starting material was peripheral blood, obtained from a patient treated with photon-based radiotherapy. This TCR was recovered from a woman aged 40 to 50 with cholangiocarcinoma. The chain couples TRBV5-1 to TRBJ2-7; weak D call: TRBD2 (6 bases). The CDR3 nucleotides read TGCGCCAGCAGCCCCGACGGGGGAGGCTACGAGCAGTACTTC. This gives the protein CASSPDGGGYEQYF.